The clone carrying this TCR beta chain was counted once. Its antigen is unknown. The entry originates in a study of shared clonotypes between healthy human individuals. Findings and limits, study-wide: Larger estimated richness was generally recorded for naive subsets relative to memory subsets.

This CDR3 comprises 15 residues. Germline CDR1 and CDR2: MGHRA and YSYEKL. V was clipped by 0 bases and J by 0 bases, with 6 bases between them. Some clones are missing from TCRdb's copy, which holds only in-frame ones; the method was immunoSEQ multiplex PCR. This sample has around 2.3 million clones; 90% to 97% occur once, and the top ten carry roughly 0.13%. Sequencing was done on a sample of naive CD4+ T cells sorted from blood. The subset was: CD45RA+ positively selected. The rearrangement links TRBV4-1 to TRBJ1-5; no clear D gene. The TCR sequence derives from a man aged 18 to 30 in good health. CDR3 nucleotides: TGCGCCAGCAGCCAAGACGACGGTAGCAATCAGCCCCAGCATTTT. This sequence encodes CASSQDDGSNQPQHF.